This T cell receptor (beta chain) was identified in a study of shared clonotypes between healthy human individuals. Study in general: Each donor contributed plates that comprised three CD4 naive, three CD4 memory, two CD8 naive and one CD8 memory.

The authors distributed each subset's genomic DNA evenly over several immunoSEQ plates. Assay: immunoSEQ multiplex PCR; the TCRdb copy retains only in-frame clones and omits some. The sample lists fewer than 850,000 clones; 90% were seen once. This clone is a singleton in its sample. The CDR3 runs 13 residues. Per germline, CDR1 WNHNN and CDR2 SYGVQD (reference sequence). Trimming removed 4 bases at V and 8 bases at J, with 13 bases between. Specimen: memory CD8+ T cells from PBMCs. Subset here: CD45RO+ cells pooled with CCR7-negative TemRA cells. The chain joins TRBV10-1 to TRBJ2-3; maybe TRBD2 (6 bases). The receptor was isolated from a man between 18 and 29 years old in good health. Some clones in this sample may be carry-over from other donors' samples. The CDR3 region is CASSVGGEATQYF. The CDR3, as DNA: TGCGCCAGCAGTGTCGGCGGGGAGGCTACGCAGTATTTT.